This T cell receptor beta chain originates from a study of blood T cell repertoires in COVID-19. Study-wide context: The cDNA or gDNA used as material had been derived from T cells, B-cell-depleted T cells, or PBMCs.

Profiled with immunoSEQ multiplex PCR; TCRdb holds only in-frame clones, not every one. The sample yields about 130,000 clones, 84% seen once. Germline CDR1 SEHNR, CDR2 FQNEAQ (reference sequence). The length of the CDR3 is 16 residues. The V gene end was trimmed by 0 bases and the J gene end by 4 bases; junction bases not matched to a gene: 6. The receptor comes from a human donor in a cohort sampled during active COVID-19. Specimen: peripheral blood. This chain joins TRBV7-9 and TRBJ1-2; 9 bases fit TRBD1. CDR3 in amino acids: CASSLAGQGRVYGYTF. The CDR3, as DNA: TGTGCCAGCAGCTTAGCGGGACAGGGAAGGGTCTATGGCTACACCTTC.